Listed below are T cell receptor beta chains from one sample, sequenced in a study of blood T cell repertoires in COVID-19. The data were produced by immunoSEQ multiplex PCR, yet TCRdb's version contains in-frame clones alone and is incomplete. In the table there are 50,000 to 65,000 clones, 88% of which are singletons. Sequences were obtained from peripheral blood. The source is a man between 65 and 80 years old with acute or convalescent COVID-19. Each CDR3 is given with its conserved first and last residue.

cdr3_aa j_call v_call
CASSLVPGGGRNEQFF TRBJ2-1 TRBV5-4
CASSSTSGGALAKNIQYF TRBJ2-4 TRBV7-2
CAIKSDGGNTEAFF TRBJ1-1 TRBV10-3
CASRGWGQDFYEQYF TRBJ2-7 TRBV5-4
CASSSAGSRTYEQYF TRBJ2-7 TRBV6-2/TRBV6-3
CAWSVKAGADTQYF TRBJ2-3 TRBV30
CASIPTGIHEQFF TRBJ2-1 TRBV2
CASSHILITSGGSTGELFF TRBJ2-2 TRBV4-1
CASSQGTANTGELFF TRBJ2-2 TRBV4-1
CAWSQGTGELFF TRBJ2-2 TRBV30
CASRSGTGGVHEQYF TRBJ2-7 TRBV28
CASSRWGQGMHYGYTF TRBJ1-2 TRBV19
CASSLTQGGPGELFF TRBJ2-2 TRBV5-4
CASSSRRGGGEQYF TRBJ2-7 TRBV19
CASSVGSAGTEAFF TRBJ1-1 TRBV9
CATARETQYF TRBJ2-5 TRBV7-2
CSVAFATYTGELFF TRBJ2-2 TRBV29-1
CAISEGQVITEAFF TRBJ1-1 TRBV10-3
CASSYGRGGVAQYF TRBJ2-3 TRBV6-2/TRBV6-3
CASSQGQGAPGNTEAFF TRBJ1-1 TRBV4-3
CASSLGDRGTYEQYF TRBJ2-7 TRBV7-3
CASSFTGYLRNTGELFF TRBJ2-2 TRBV5-6
CASSKGLAGGFRQETQYF TRBJ2-5 TRBV5-1
CASSLGQKENTGELFF TRBJ2-2 TRBV5-1
CASRSRGRGEAFF TRBJ1-1 TRBV28
CSVRGAELEDTQYF TRBJ2-3 TRBV29-1
CASSLRQGEDVDTQYF TRBJ2-3 TRBV11-2
CASSADRGYGKLFF TRBJ1-4 TRBV18
CASSSQGGYGVGELFF TRBJ2-2 TRBV5-1
CASSPLGQVNSPLHF TRBJ1-6 TRBV18
CASQRETDTQYF TRBJ2-3 TRBV12-3/TRBV12-4
CASSPGGQGYGYTF TRBJ1-2 TRBV7-2
CASSPQETQPQHF TRBJ1-5 TRBV10-1
CASSPRLAGTHEQYF TRBJ2-7 TRBV5-1
CASRLLAGDYNEQFF TRBJ2-1 TRBV5-1
CASSLGQGGYEQYF TRBJ2-7 TRBV6-5
CASSQDSRRGGGYTF TRBJ1-2 TRBV3-1/TRBV3-2
CAWSVRGRGNQPQHF TRBJ1-5 TRBV30
CASSVGGGETQYF TRBJ2-5 TRBV9
CASRITSDASDTQYF TRBJ2-3 TRBV19
CASSEWQGNEKLFF TRBJ1-4 TRBV2
CASSAPGTSGGPSSYNEQFF TRBJ2-1 TRBV5-8
CASSGSGGATYEQYF TRBJ2-7 TRBV7-9